Shown below are 9 T cell receptor beta chains from a single sample sequenced in a study of T-cell reconstitution after alpha-beta-depleted transplantation in children. The TCRbeta library was prepared with unique molecular identifiers. TCRdb itself ran the PCR reads through MiXCR, one entry per CDR3 protein. The table shows 300,000 to 400,000 distinct CDR3 sequences, with around 15% occurring only once. The material sequenced was PBMCs, mostly from graft donor cells, taken 360 days after TCRalphabeta/CD19-depleted stem cell transplant. The origin of the receptors is a male patient aged 2-15 years who had a stem cell transplant for acute lymphoblastic leukemia, so the T cells may come from the graft donor.

This clonotype was recorded at least ten times. This chain uses TRBV29-1 with TRBJ2-7; D call uncertain. Germline lookup yields CDR1 SQVTM and CDR2 ANQGSEA. Trimming shortened V by 4 bases and J by 2 bases, and 12 bases separated the two germline ends. There are 13 residues in the CDR3. CDR3 sequence (DNA): TGCAGCGTTGGGACCTCCCCAGCCTACGAGCAGTACTTC. This encodes CSVGTSPAYEQYF.

This clonotype was found a few times. V and J are TRBV28 and TRBJ2-3; D is possibly TRBD1 or TRBD2 (5 bases each). The CDR3 loop spans 16 amino acids. Trimming removed 4 bases at V and 6 bases at J, with 20 bases between. CDR1 is MDHEN and CDR2 is SYDVKM in the germline V gene. CDR3 sequence: CASSSPGRRVWDTQYF. CDR3 bases: TGTGCCAGCAGTTCCCCGGGACGCCGTGTGTGGGATACGCAGTATTTT.

This sequence joins TRBV6-1 and TRBJ2-5; D assignment may be TRBD1 or TRBD2 (6 bases each). The V and J ends lost 8 bases and 5 bases respectively, with 18 bases between them. The CDR3 totals 14 residues. Germline loops: CDR1 MNHNS, CDR2 SASEGT. The CDR3 is CASARGGGGETQYF. The CDR3 nucleotides are TGTGCCAGCGCAAGAGGGGGTGGGGGGGAGACCCAGTACTTC.

There are a few counts of this clonotype. This rearrangement joins TRBV5-8 to TRBJ1-1; perhaps TRBD1 as D (6 bases). V lost 7 bases and J 6 bases, leaving 16 bases between the germline ends. Per germline, CDR1 SGHTS and CDR2 YDEGEE. The CDR3 sequence is 13 residues long. This CDR3 is CASERQEGSEAFF. CDR3 DNA sequence: TGTGCCAGCGAACGACAGGAGGGCTCTGAAGCTTTCTTT.

This clonotype was seen more than once but under ten times. The V and J genes are TRBV27 and TRBJ2-2; D is unclear. Looked up from germline, CDR1 is MNHEY and CDR2 is SMNVEV (reference sequence). The CDR3 loop spans 13 amino acids. The V end lost 3 bases, the J end lost 8 bases, and 10 bases lay between the germline ends. CDR3: CASSFGPLGELFF. The CDR3 nucleotides are TGTGCCAGCAGTTTTGGCCCACTAGGGGAGCTGTTTTTT.

This clonotype came up many times. The chain carries TRBV12-3 or TRBV12-4 and TRBJ2-3; the D is unclear. V was trimmed by 2 bases and J by 0 bases, leaving 3 bases between them. This CDR3 contains 13 residues. CDR3 DNA: TGTGCCAGCAGTTTACGTAGCACAGATACGCAGTATTTT. Amino acid sequence: CASSLRSTDTQYF.

The V and J genes are TRBV29-1 and TRBJ2-5; D remains ambiguous. There are 12 residues in the CDR3. Looked up from germline, CDR1 is SQVTM and CDR2 is ANQGSEA. Trimming shortened V by 4 bases and J by 5 bases, and 11 bases separated the two germline ends. The CDR3 DNA reads as TGCAGCGTTGTATCCCGCAGGGAGACCCAGTACTTC. This codes for CSVVSRRETQYF.

V and J are TRBV27 and TRBJ2-1, with D unresolved. The CDR3 has 16 residues. Trimming took 3 bases from V and 6 from J, leaving 18 bases between them. CDR1 is MNHEY, CDR2 SMNVEV, per germline (reference sequence). The CDR3: CASSFGRIFSANEQFF. The CDR3 DNA follows: TGTGCCAGCAGTTTTGGTAGGATCTTTTCCGCCAATGAGCAGTTCTTC.

This clonotype has just a few counts. The chain links TRBV20-1 to TRBJ2-5; 7 bases map to TRBD1. Trimming took 3 bases from V and 2 from J; bases not matched to a gene: 9. The CDR3 extends over 15 amino acids. CDR1 is DFQATT, CDR2 SNEGSKA, per germline (reference sequence). CDR3 coding DNA: TGCAGTGCTAGCGGGCCCAGGGGGTTTCAAGAGACCCAGTACTTC. Encoded protein: CSASGPRGFQETQYF.